Each of the 19 T cell receptor delta chains below was sequenced from the same sample in a study of gamma-delta T cells after stem cell transplantation. TCRdb reanalysed the RT-PCR reads via CATT. Altogether about 5,700 delta-chain clones are present, approximately 1.8% being singletons, with the ten largest covering just under 20%. Specimen: gamma-delta T cells. The source of these receptors is a human donor. It is not recorded whose cells these are; they may come from a transplant donor.

This clone was detected a few times. This may stem from a read error, because a much larger clone lies one nucleotide away. The identical CDR3 is also encoded by other nucleotide sequences in the sample. The chain links TRDV2 to TRDJ1; the match to TRDD3 covers 10 bases. The CDR3 has 18 residues. Germline loops: CDR1 GEAIGNYY, CDR2 EKD. Trimming took 0 bases from V and 8 from J; bases not matched to a gene: 17. The CDR3 nucleotides are TGTGCCTGTGACACCGTTCCCCGGCTGGGGGATAAACCCTTAAAACTCATCTTT. It specifies CACDTVPRLGDKPLKLIF.

V usage is TRDV2 and J usage is TRDJ2; 11 bases fit TRDD3. Trimming cost V 1 base and J 0 bases; bases outside gene matches: 9. Looked up from germline, CDR1 is GEAIGNYY and CDR2 is EKD. There are 19 residues in the CDR3. The chain's CDR3 is CACDTVLGDNPALTAQLFF. CDR3 DNA sequence: TGTGCCTGTGACACTGTACTGGGGGATAATCCAGCTTTGACAGCACAACTCTTCTTT.

The chain carries TRDV1 and TRDJ1, with D possibly TRDD3 on 6 matching bases. This CDR3 has 16 residues. Germline CDR1 and CDR2: TSWWSYY and QGS. Trimming cost V 7 bases and J 3 bases, with 21 bases left between them. The CDR3 spells CALESPLVLGSDKLIF. The CDR3 nucleotides read TGTGCTCTTGAATCACCCTTAGTACTGGGTTCCGATAAACTCATCTTT.

This chain joins TRDV2 and TRDJ1; TRDD3 matches at 10 bases. The length of the CDR3 is 20 residues. J lost 3 bases, V lost 0 bases, and 18 bases had no gene match. Germline-derived CDR1 and CDR2 are GEAIGNYY and EKD. This CDR3 reads CACDTVQTRLGDTGPDKLIF. As DNA, the CDR3 is TGTGCCTGTGACACCGTCCAAACAAGGTTGGGGGATACAGGACCCGATAAACTCATCTTT.

Only a few counts were recorded for this clone. The TCRdb protein comes from a much larger clone and disagrees with this DNA's translation at residue 5, likely due to a read error; the protein given here is derived from the DNA. Different DNA sequences within this sample yield the same CDR3. This chain connects TRDV2 to TRDJ1; TRDD3 aligns across 9 bases. In germline, CDR1 is GEAIGNYY, CDR2 EKD. The CDR3 has 14 amino acids. V trimming: 3 bases; J trimming: 5 bases; junction bases outside the gene matches: 6. CDR3 sequence: CACDSLLGEDKLIF. The CDR3 nucleotides are TGTGCCTGTGACTCACTACTGGGGGAAGATAAACTCATCTTT.

The V gene is TRDV2, the J gene TRDJ1; 11 bases match TRDD3. The CDR3 runs to 17 residues. The germline V gene has CDR1 GEAIGNYY and CDR2 EKD. V shed 2 bases and J 1 base; nucleotides not matched to a gene: 8. The CDR3 DNA is TGTGCCTGTGACAATCTGGGGGATACAGCGGGCACCGATAAACTCATCTTT. Translating gives CACDNLGDTAGTDKLIF.

This clone occurred a few times. A read error is the likely source, as a far larger clone sits one nucleotide away. Other DNA sequences in the same sample also yield this CDR3. V gene TRDV2 combines with J gene TRDJ1, with 12 bases identical to TRDD3. This CDR3 spans 18 amino acids. Germline values: CDR1 GEAIGNYY, CDR2 EKD. The CDR3 protein is CACDTLGDTGPYTDKLIF. The CDR3 nucleotides read TGTGCCTGTGACACGCTGGGGGATACGGGACCGTACACCGACAAACTCATCTTT.

As for this clone: The protein recorded in TCRdb matches a much larger clone and deviates from this DNA's translation at residue 6, suggesting a read error; the protein here is obtained by translating the DNA. This chain links TRDV2 with TRDJ1, with 11 bases fitting TRDD3. The CDR3 covers 17 residues. The V gene's germline CDR1 is GEAIGNYY and CDR2 EKD. V lost 1 base and J lost 0; bases outside the gene matches: 6. The chain's CDR3 is CACDTVGDTAYTDKLIF. As DNA, the CDR3 is TGTGCCTGTGACACGGTGGGGGATACGGCGTACACCGATAAACTCATCTTT.

On this clone itself: With a far larger clone one base away, a read error is the likely cause. Additional DNA sequences in this sample encode the identical CDR3. V is TRDV2 and J is TRDJ1, with 8 bases fitting TRDD3. CDR1 is GEAIGNYY and CDR2 is EKD in the germline V gene. This CDR3 region has 19 residues. Here the CDR3 DNA reads TGTGCCTGTGACACACTCGGTCCAGCTGGGGGACCCGACACCGATAAACTCATCTTC. Residues: CACDTLGPAGGPDTDKLIF.

There are a few counts of this clone. This sequence joins TRDV1 and TRDJ1; D possibly corresponds to TRDD2 (5 bases). V was clipped by 2 bases and J by 2 bases, with 15 bases between them. The CDR3 has 16 residues. The germline V gene has CDR1 TSWWSYY and CDR2 QGS. Written as DNA, the CDR3 is TGTGCTCTTGGGGAAGGCCCTTGTGTTCCTACCGATAAACTCATCTTT. Residues: CALGEGPCVPTDKLIF.

This clone was detected many times. The rearrangement uses TRDV2 and TRDJ1; 10 bases line up with TRDD3. CDR3 length: 16 residues. The V gene end was trimmed by 3 bases and the J gene end by 3 bases; junction bases not matched to a gene: 9. Germline V lookup: CDR1 GEAIGNYY, CDR2 EKD. CDR3 residues: CACDGLGDKLADKLIF. The CDR3 DNA sequence: TGTGCCTGTGACGGCCTGGGGGATAAACTTGCCGATAAACTCATCTTT.

This clone appeared a few times. The genes are TRDV2 and TRDJ3; 13 nucleotides line up with TRDD3. The CDR3 runs to 22 residues. The V and J ends lost 3 bases and 0 bases, in that order; junction bases with no gene match: 13. The germline gives CDR1 GEAIGNYY, CDR2 EKD. The CDR3 sequence is CACDAVLGDTQTSSWDTRQMFF. CDR3 nucleotide sequence: TGTGCCTGTGACGCTGTACTGGGGGATACGCAGACCAGCTCCTGGGACACCCGACAGATGTTTTTC.

There are a few counts of this clone. This sequence is one base from a far larger clone and is likely a read error. Other DNA sequences within the sample encode an identical CDR3. The chain combines TRDV2 with TRDJ1; 7 bases map to TRDD3. CDR1 and CDR2 from the germline V gene are GEAIGNYY and EKD. CDR3 length: 18 residues. In DNA, the CDR3 is TGCGCCTGTGACACCGTTGAAGGGGGATTCACGTACACCGATAAACTCATCTTT. As protein: CACDTVEGGFTYTDKLIF.

Turning to this clone: The TCRdb protein comes from a much larger clone and disagrees with this DNA's translation at residue 8, likely due to a read error; the protein given here is derived from the DNA. The chain joins TRDV2 to TRDJ1; tentative D call: TRDD3 (5 bases). CDR1 is GEAIGNYY and CDR2 is EKD in the germline V gene. With 0 bases removed from V and 3 bases from J, the gap between germline ends came to 28 bases. The CDR3 spans 20 residues. The CDR3 spells CACDTVLTTQGTGIADKLIF. The CDR3 region has the DNA TGTGCCTGTGACACCGTTCTCACCACGCAGGGTACCGGGATCGCCGATAAACTCATCTTT.

In this sample, this clone turned up a few times. A clone one base away is much larger, so this may be a read error. This CDR3 is also generated by other DNA sequences in the sample. The V gene is TRDV2, the J gene TRDJ3; 10 bases agree with TRDD3. This CDR3 is built from 21 residues. Looked up from germline, CDR1 is GEAIGNYY and CDR2 is EKD. V lost 2 bases, J lost 0 bases, and 12 bases stayed unmatched. The CDR3 sequence is CACDSATGGSRSSWDTRQMFF. CDR3 DNA: TGTGCCTGTGACAGCGCTACTGGGGGATCCCGGAGCTCCTGGGACACCCGACAGATGTTTTTC.

This clone occurred many times. V is TRDV1 and J is TRDJ1, with D perhaps matching TRDD3 (6 bases). V was clipped by 2 bases and J by 3 bases, with 16 bases between them. Germline V lookup: CDR1 TSWWSYY, CDR2 QGS. CDR3 size: 16 residues. The CDR3 reads CALGESQAWGSDKLIF. The CDR3 nucleotides are TGTGCTCTTGGGGAATCCCAGGCCTGGGGATCCGATAAACTCATCTTT.

This clone was seen a few times. The TCRdb protein comes from a much larger clone and disagrees with this DNA's translation at residue 7, likely due to a read error; the protein given here is derived from the DNA. This chain joins TRDV2 and TRDJ1, with a tentative D call TRDD3 (5 bases). CDR3 size: 16 residues. V was cut by 3 bases and J by 0 bases, with 16 bases left in between. Germline V lookup: CDR1 GEAIGNYY, CDR2 EKD. CDR3 sequence: CACDGLPGAYTDKLIF. CDR3 nucleotide sequence: TGTGCCTGTGACGGGCTACCGGGGGCCTACACCGATAAACTCATCTTT.

This clone has just a few counts. Only one base separates this from a far larger clonotype, so it likely reflects a read error. This sample includes further DNA sequences coding for the same CDR3. The chain joins TRDV2 to TRDJ1, with D perhaps matching TRDD3 (5 bases). Trimming stripped 4 bases from V and 1 base from J, with 18 bases between. The germline CDR1 and CDR2 sequences are GEAIGNYY and EKD. This CDR3 region has 16 residues. CDR3 amino acids: CACEGLGPRGTDKLIF. The CDR3 coding sequence is TGTGCCTGTGAGGGGTTGGGGCCAAGAGGCACCGATAAACTCATCTTT.

This clone was seen a few times. The rearrangement links TRDV2 to TRDJ1, with 11 nucleotides matching TRDD3. The CDR3 length is 18 residues. Losses at the gene ends were 3 bases for V and 1 base for J; bases not matched to a gene: 12. The germline V gene has CDR1 GEAIGNYY and CDR2 EKD. CDR3 sequence reads: CACDAIMGDTLSTDKLIF. Written as DNA, the CDR3 is TGTGCCTGTGACGCAATAATGGGGGATACGCTTAGCACCGATAAACTCATCTTT.